A selection of T cell receptor beta chains follows, all from one sample in a study of T cell responses to AZD1222 COVID-19 vaccine. Data came from immunoSEQ multiplex PCR; TCRdb stores just in-frame clones and leaves some out. The repertoire holds 100,000 to 150,000 clones, roughly 88% seen once, with 4.5% to 5% in the top ten. The input for sequencing was peripheral blood, taken on day 0 of AZD1222 vaccination. These TCRs come from an adult in good health. CDR3s leave out the opening cysteine and the closing phenylalanine or tryptophan.

TRBV12-3/TRBV12-4 | ASSSSGKYEQY
TRBV2 | ASSEQTGAPYEQY
TRBV18 | ASSPGLNTEAF
TRBV4-1 | ASSPQLRAKHYEQY
TRBV4-3 | ASSQVLSNNSPLH
TRBV4-1 | ASSLFTWGDTEAF
TRBV5-1 | ASSLDAAGNTIY
TRBV28 | ASSLPRTGNSPLH
TRBV9 | ASSAGQSNTGELF
TRBV5-5 | ASSLGTGGQEKLF
TRBV4-2 | ASSQEPGPYEQY
TRBV5-1 | ASSLVPDGKAF
TRBV18 | ASSPQGNSNQPQH
TRBV9 | ASSVGQRGPYNEQF
TRBV6-5 | ASSYSNGGTGSPLH
TRBV6-2/TRBV6-3 | ASSYSTGTNYQY
TRBV6-2/TRBV6-3 | ASSYQGGTEAF